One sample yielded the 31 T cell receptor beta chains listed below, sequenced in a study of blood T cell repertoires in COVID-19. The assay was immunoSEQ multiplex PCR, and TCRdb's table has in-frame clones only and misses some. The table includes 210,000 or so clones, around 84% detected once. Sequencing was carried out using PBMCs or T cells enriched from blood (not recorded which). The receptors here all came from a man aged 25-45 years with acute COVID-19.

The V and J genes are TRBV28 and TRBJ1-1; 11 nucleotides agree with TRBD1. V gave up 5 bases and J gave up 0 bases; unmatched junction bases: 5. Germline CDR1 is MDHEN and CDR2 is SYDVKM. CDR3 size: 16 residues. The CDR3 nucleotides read TGTGCCAGCAGTCCCGTGGACAGGGGGCTGAACACTGAAGCTTTCTTT. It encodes CASSPVDRGLNTEAFF.

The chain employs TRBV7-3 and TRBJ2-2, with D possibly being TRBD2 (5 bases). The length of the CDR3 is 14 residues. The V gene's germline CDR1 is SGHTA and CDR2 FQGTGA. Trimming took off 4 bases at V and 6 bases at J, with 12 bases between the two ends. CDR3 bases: TGTGCCAGCAGCTCACGGGATCACGCCGGGGAGCTGTTTTTT. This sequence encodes CASSSRDHAGELFF.

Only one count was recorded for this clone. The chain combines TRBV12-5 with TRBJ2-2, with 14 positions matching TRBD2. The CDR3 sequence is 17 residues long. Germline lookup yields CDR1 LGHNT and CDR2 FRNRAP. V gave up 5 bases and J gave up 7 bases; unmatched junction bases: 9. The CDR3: CASGRGTSGGAGGELFF. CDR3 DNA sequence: TGTGCTAGTGGTCGAGGGACTAGCGGGGGTGCCGGCGGGGAGCTGTTTTTT. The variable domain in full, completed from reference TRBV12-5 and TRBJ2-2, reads DARVTQTPRHKVTEMGQEVTMRCQPILGHNTVFWYRQTMMQGLELLAYFRNRAPLDDSGMPKDRFSAEMPDATLATLKIQPSEPRDSAVYFCASGRGTSGGAGGELFFGEGSRLTVL.

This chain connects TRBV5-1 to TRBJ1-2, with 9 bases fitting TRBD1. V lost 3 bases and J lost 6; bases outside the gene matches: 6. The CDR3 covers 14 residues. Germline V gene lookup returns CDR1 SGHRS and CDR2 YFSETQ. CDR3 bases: TGCGCCAGCAGCTCCACCGGGACAGGGAATGGCTACACCTTC. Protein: CASSSTGTGNGYTF.

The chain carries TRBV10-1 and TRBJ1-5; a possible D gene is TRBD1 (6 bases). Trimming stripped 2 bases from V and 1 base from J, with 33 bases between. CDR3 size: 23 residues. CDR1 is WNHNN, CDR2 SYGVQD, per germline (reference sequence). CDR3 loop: CASSELPKESGTTKQRSNQPQHF. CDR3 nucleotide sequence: TGCGCCAGCAGTGAGCTACCCAAAGAGTCCGGGACAACGAAGCAACGAAGCAATCAGCCCCAGCATTTT.

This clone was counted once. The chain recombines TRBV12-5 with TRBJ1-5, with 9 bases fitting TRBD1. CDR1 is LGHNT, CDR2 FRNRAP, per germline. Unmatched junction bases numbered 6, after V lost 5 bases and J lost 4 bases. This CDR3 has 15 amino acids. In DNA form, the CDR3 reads TGTGCTAGTGGTATCCGGGACAGGGCTAATCAGCCCCAGCATTTT. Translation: CASGIRDRANQPQHF.

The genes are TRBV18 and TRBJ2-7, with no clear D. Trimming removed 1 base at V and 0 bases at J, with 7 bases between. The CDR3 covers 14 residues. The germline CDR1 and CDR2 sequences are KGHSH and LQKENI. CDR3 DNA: TGTGCCAGCTCACCACTGGGCAGCTCCTACGAGCAGTACTTC. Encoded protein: CASSPLGSSYEQYF.

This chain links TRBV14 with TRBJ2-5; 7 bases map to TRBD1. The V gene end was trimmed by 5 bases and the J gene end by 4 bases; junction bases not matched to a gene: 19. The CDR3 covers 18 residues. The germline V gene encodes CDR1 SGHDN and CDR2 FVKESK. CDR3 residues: CASSLLPQGVPRVETQYF. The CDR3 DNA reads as TGTGCCAGCAGCTTACTTCCTCAGGGGGTCCCCAGGGTAGAGACCCAGTACTTC.

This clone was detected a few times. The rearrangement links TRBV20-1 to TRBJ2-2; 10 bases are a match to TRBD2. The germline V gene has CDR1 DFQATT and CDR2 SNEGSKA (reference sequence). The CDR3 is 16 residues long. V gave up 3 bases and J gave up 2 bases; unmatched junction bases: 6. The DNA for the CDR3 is TGCAGTGCTAGTTTGGTAGCGGGGGGCAACACCGGGGAGCTGTTTTTT. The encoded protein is CSASLVAGGNTGELFF.

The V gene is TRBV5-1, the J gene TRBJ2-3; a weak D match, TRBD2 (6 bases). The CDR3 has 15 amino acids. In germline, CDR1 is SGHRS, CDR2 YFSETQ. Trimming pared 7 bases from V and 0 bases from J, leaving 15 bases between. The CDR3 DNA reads TGCGCCAGCTTTCGGGAGCCTCCTAGCACAGATACGCAGTATTTT. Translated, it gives CASFREPPSTDTQYF.

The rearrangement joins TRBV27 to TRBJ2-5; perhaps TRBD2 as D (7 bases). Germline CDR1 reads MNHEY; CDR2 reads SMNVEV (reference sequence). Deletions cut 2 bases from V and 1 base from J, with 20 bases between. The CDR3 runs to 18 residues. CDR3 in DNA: TGTGCCAGCAGTTTACGGGGGGTCAGGGACAACCTCCAAGAGACCCAGTACTTC. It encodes CASSLRGVRDNLQETQYF.

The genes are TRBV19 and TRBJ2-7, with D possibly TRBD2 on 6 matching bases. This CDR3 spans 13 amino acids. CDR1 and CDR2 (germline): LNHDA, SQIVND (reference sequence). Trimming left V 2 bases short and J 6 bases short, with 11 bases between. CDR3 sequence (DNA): TGTGCCAGTAGTATACAGGAGGGTGCCGAGCAGTACTTC. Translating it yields CASSIQEGAEQYF.

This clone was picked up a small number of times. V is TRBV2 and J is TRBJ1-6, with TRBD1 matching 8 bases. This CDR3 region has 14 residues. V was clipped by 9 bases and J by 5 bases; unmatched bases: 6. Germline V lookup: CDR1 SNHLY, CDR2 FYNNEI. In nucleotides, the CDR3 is TGTGCCAGTACAGGGGGGAAAGATAATTCACCCCTCCACTTT. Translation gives CASTGGKDNSPLHF.

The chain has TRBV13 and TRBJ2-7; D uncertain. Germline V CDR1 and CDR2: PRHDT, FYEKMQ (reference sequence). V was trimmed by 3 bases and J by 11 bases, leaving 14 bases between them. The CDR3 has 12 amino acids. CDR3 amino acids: CASSFHPGSEYF. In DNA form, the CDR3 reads TGTGCCAGCAGCTTCCACCCCGGCAGCGAGTACTTC.

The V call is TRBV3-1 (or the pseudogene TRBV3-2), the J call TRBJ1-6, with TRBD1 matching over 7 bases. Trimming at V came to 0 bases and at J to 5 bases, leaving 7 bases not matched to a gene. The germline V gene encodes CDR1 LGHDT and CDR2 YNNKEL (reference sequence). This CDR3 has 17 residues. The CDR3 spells CASSQDLLQGNNSPLHF. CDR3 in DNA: TGTGCCAGCAGCCAAGATCTCCTACAGGGGAATAATTCACCCCTCCACTTT.

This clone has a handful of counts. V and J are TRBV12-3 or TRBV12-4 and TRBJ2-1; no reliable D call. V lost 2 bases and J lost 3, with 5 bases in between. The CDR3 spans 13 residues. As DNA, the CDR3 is TGTGCCAGCAGTTTATTAGACTACAATGAGCAGTTCTTC. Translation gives CASSLLDYNEQFF.

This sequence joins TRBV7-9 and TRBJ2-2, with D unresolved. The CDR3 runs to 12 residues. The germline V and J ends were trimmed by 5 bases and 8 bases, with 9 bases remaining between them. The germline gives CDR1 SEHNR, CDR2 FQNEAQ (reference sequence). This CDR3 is CASSLPLGELFF. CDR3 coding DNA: TGTGCCAGCAGCCTCCCACTGGGGGAGCTGTTTTTT.

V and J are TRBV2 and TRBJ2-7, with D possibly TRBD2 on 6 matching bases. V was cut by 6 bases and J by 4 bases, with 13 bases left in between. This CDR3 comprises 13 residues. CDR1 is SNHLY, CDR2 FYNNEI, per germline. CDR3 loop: CASRPGTGYEQYF. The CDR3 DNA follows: TGTGCCAGCAGGCCCGGGACTGGATACGAGCAGTACTTC.

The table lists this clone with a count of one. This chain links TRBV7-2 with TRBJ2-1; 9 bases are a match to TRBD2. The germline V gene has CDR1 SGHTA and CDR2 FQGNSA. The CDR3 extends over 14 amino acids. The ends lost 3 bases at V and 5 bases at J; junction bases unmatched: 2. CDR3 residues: CASSLSGGNNEQFF. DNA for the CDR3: TGTGCCAGCAGCTTGAGCGGGGGGAACAATGAGCAGTTCTTC. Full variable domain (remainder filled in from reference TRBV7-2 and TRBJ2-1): GAGVSQSPSNKVTEKGKDVELRCDPISGHTALYWYRQSLGQGLEFLIYFQGNSAPDKSGLPSDRFSAERTGGSVSTLTIQRTQQEDSAVYLCASSLSGGNNEQFFGPGTRLTVL.

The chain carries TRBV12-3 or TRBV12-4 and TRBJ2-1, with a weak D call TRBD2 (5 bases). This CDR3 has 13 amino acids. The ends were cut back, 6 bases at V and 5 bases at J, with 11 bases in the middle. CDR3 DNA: TGTGCCAGCAGCCTAGAGGGTAACAATGAGCAGTTCTTC. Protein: CASSLEGNNEQFF.

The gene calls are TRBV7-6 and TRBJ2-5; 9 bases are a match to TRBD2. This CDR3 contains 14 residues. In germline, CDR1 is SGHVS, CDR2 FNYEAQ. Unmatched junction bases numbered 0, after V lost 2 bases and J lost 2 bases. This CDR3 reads CASSLSGGQETQYF. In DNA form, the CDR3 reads TGTGCCAGCAGCTTAAGCGGGGGGCAAGAGACCCAGTACTTC. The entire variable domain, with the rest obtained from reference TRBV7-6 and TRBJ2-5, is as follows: GAGVSQSPRYKVTKRGQDVALRCDPISGHVSLYWYRQALGQGPEFLTYFNYEAQQDKSGLPNDRFSAERPEGSISTLTIQRTEQRDSAMYRCASSLSGGQETQYFGPGTRLLVL.

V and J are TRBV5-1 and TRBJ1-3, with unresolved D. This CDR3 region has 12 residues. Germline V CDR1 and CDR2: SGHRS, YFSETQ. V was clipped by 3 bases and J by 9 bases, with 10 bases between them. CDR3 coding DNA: TGCGCCAGCAGCTCCCACTATGGCACCATATATTTT. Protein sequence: CASSSHYGTIYF. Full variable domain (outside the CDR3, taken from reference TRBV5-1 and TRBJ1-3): KAGVTQTPRYLIKTRGQQVTLSCSPISGHRSVSWYQQTPGQGLQFLFEYFSETQRNKGNFPGRFSGRQFSNSRSEMNVSTLELGDSALYLCASSSHYGTIYFGEGSWLTVV.

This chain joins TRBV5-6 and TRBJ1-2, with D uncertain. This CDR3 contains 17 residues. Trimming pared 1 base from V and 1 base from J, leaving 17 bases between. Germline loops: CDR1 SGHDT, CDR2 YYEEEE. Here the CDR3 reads CASSLPLWRTVNYGYTF. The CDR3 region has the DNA TGTGCCAGCAGCTTGCCCCTTTGGAGGACCGTTAACTATGGCTACACCTTC.

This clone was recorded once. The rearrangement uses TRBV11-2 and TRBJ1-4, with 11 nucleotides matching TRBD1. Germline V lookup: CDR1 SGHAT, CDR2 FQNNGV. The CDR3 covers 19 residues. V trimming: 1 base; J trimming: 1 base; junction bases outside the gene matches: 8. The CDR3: CASSLGPSGTGGTNEKLFF. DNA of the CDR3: TGTGCCAGCAGCTTAGGCCCCTCCGGGACAGGGGGAACTAATGAAAAACTGTTTTTT. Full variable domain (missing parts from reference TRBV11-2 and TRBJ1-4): EAGVAQSPRYKIIEKRQSVAFWCNPISGHATLYWYQQILGQGPKLLIQFQNNGVVDDSQLPKDRFSAERLKGVDSTLKIQPAKLEDSAVYLCASSLGPSGTGGTNEKLFFGSGTQLSVL.

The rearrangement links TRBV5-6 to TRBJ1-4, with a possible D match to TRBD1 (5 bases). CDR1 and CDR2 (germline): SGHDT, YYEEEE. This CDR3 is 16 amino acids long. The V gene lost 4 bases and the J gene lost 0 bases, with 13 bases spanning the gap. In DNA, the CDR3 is TGTGCCAGCAGCCTGGGGCCCCAGGCAACTAATGAAAAACTGTTTTTT. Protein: CASSLGPQATNEKLFF.

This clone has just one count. The CDR3 loop reads CASSILAGDQETQYF. CDR3 sequence (DNA): TGTGCCAGTAGTATACTAGCGGGGGACCAAGAGACCCAGTACTTC. V is TRBV19 and J is TRBJ2-5; 10 bases match TRBD2. V was clipped by 2 bases and J by 0 bases; unmatched bases: 0. The CDR3 is 15 residues long. Per germline, CDR1 LNHDA and CDR2 SQIVND (reference sequence). The variable domain in full, completed from reference TRBV19 and TRBJ2-5, reads DGGITQSPKYLFRKEGQNVTLSCEQNLNHDAMYWYRQDPGQGLRLIYYSQIVNDFQKGDIAEGYSVSREKKESFPLTVTSAQKNPTAFYLCASSILAGDQETQYFGPGTRLLVL.

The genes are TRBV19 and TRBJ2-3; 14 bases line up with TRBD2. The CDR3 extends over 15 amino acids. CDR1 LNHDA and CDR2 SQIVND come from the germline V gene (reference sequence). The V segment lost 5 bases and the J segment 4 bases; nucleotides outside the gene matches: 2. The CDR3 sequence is CASSGTSGGADTQYF. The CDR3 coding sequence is TGTGCCAGTAGTGGGACTAGCGGGGGCGCAGATACGCAGTATTTT.

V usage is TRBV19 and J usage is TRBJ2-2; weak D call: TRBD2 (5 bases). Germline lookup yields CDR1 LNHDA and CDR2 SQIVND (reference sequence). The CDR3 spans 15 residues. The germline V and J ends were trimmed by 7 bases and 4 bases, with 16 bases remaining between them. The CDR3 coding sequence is TGTGCCAGTACCCGGGGAGAAGGGCGCACCGGGGAGCTGTTTTTT. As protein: CASTRGEGRTGELFF.

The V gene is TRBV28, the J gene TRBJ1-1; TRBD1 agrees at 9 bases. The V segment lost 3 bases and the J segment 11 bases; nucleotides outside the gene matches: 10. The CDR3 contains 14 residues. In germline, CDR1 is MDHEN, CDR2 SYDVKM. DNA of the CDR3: TGTGCCAGCAGTTTCCACGGGACAGGGATTTTCGCTTTCTTT. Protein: CASSFHGTGIFAFF.

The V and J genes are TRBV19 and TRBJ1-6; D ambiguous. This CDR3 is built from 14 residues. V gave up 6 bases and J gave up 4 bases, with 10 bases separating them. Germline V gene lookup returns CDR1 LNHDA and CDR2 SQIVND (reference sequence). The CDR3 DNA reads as TGTGCCAGTAGCCTTACAAATTATAATTCACCCCTCCACTTT. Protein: CASSLTNYNSPLHF.

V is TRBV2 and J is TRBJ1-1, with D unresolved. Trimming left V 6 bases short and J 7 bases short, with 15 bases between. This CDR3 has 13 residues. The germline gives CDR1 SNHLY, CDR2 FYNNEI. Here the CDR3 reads CASSGGWKGEAFF. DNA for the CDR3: TGTGCCAGCAGCGGAGGGTGGAAGGGTGAAGCTTTCTTT.